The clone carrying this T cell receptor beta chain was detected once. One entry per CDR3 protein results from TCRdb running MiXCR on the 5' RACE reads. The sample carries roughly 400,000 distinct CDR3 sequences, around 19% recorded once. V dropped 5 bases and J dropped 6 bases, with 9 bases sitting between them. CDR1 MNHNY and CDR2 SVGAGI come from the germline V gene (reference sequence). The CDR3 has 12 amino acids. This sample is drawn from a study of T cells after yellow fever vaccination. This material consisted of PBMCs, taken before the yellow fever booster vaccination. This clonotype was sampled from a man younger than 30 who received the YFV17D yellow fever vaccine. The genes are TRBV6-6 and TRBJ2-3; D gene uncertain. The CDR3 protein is CASSPYWDTQYF. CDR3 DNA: TGTGCCAGCAGTCCATACTGGGATACGCAGTATTTT.